Shown below are 27 T cell receptor beta chains from a single sample sequenced in a study of technical replicates of blood from a handful of donors. Sequencing was performed with immunoSEQ multiplex PCR; in TCRdb, only in-frame clones are kept and a portion is missing. The sample has about 56,000 clones, roughly 93% seen once; the top ten hold roughly 4.5%. The material sequenced was PBMCs. These receptors originate from a human donor in good health. Some clones in this sample may be carry-over from other donors' samples.

The chain employs TRBV25-1 and TRBJ1-1; D may be TRBD1 (6 bases). The CDR3 sequence is 15 residues long. Germline V gene lookup returns CDR1 MGHDK and CDR2 SYGVNS. The V gene lost 4 bases and the J gene lost 2 bases, with 14 bases spanning the gap. The CDR3 DNA is TGTGCCAGCAGTGCCCGGACAGTCTCAAACACTGAAGCTTTCTTT. Translated, it gives CASSARTVSNTEAFF.

V is TRBV4-2 and J is TRBJ2-1; D may be TRBD2 (6 bases). This CDR3 has 16 amino acids. Germline V gene lookup returns CDR1 LGHNA and CDR2 YNFKEQ. The V end was cut by 4 bases, the J end by 8 bases, with 21 bases between. The CDR3 is CASSPSTREFLHEQFF. As DNA, the CDR3 is TGTGCCAGCAGCCCCTCAACACGGGAGTTTTTGCATGAGCAGTTCTTC.

This chain uses TRBV6-5 with TRBJ1-5; 7 bases fit TRBD1. This CDR3 contains 12 residues. Germline assignment: CDR1 MNHEY and CDR2 SVGAGI. Trimming cost V 10 bases and J 3 bases; bases outside gene matches: 3. CDR3 DNA sequence: TGTGCCACCGGGACAGCCAATCAGCCCCAGCATTTT. It translates to CATGTANQPQHF.

This clone was recorded once. The chain is built from TRBV30 and TRBJ2-6; D call uncertain. V gave up 3 bases and J gave up 0 bases, with 12 bases separating them. Germline V CDR1 and CDR2: GTSNPN, SVGIG (reference sequence). CDR3 length: 16 amino acids. CDR3 region: CAWSPRRSSGANVLTF. The CDR3 DNA is TGTGCCTGGAGCCCTCGGAGAAGCTCTGGGGCCAACGTCCTGACTTTC.

The V gene is TRBV4-2, the J gene TRBJ2-7; 8 bases fit TRBD2. V was clipped by 1 base and J by 5 bases; unmatched bases: 13. Germline CDR1 reads LGHNA; CDR2 reads YNFKEQ. The CDR3 is made up of 17 amino acids. The CDR3 coding sequence is TGTGCCAGCAGCCAAGGGCGCGGGAGGCTCTATTCCGACGAGCAGTACTTC. This gives the protein CASSQGRGRLYSDEQYF.

The chain uses TRBV10-3 and TRBJ2-2, with TRBD1 matching over 7 bases. The CDR3 sequence is 13 residues long. Germline V gives CDR1 ENHRY, CDR2 SYGVKD. After removal of 7 bases from V and 6 bases from J, the junction contained 5 bases not matched to a gene. The CDR3 reads CAINRGRSGELFF. The CDR3 DNA follows: TGTGCCATCAACAGGGGACGCTCCGGGGAGCTGTTTTTT.

This clone was detected once. The V gene is TRBV6-5, the J gene TRBJ1-2; possibly TRBD1 for D (5 bases). The CDR3 covers 15 residues. CDR1 and CDR2 from the germline V gene are MNHEY and SVGAGI. V gave up 5 bases and J gave up 7 bases, with 20 bases separating them. CDR3 sequence: CASSPDGGLVGGYTF. CDR3 coding DNA: TGTGCCAGCAGTCCCGACGGGGGGTTGGTAGGTGGCTACACCTTC.

CDR3 DNA sequence: TGTGCCAGCAGCCAAACGGGGGGACTCCACTATGGCTACACCTTC. Protein product: CASSQTGGLHYGYTF. The genes are TRBV5-6 and TRBJ1-2, with a tentative D call TRBD1 (5 bases). The CDR3 has 15 residues. From germline, CDR1 is SGHDT and CDR2 YYEEEE. V lost 4 bases, J lost 3 bases, and 16 bases lay in between.

The gene calls are TRBV27 and TRBJ2-7; D is possibly TRBD1 (6 bases). The CDR3 is made up of 15 amino acids. CDR1 is MNHEY, CDR2 SMNVEV, per germline (reference sequence). Trimming removed 3 bases from V and 3 bases from J, with 15 bases in between. CDR3 residues: CASSFSVGHYYEQYF. CDR3 nucleotides: TGTGCCAGCAGTTTCAGTGTGGGACATTACTACGAGCAGTACTTC.

The rearrangement joins TRBV7-2 to TRBJ2-7, with a tentative D call TRBD2 (5 bases). Trimming stripped 5 bases from V and 3 bases from J, with 11 bases between. The germline gives CDR1 SGHTA, CDR2 FQGNSA. This CDR3 region has 13 residues. DNA of the CDR3: TGTGCCAGCAGCCCGTACGGGAACTACGAGCAGTACTTC. It specifies CASSPYGNYEQYF.

V and J are TRBV19 and TRBJ1-5; tentative D call: TRBD1 (6 bases). This CDR3 is built from 14 residues. The germline V gene has CDR1 LNHDA and CDR2 SQIVND (reference sequence). Trimming took 4 bases from V and 2 from J, leaving 9 bases between them. CDR3 nucleotides: TGTGCCAGTAGTACCACAGGGCGCAATCAGCCCCAGCATTTT. It yields the protein CASSTTGRNQPQHF.

For this clone: Other DNA sequences in this sample translate to the same CDR3. This chain connects TRBV4-3 to TRBJ1-2, with a tentative D call TRBD1 (6 bases). The V and J ends lost 3 bases and 2 bases respectively, with 7 bases between them. CDR3 length equals 13 residues. Germline CDR1 reads LGHNA; CDR2 reads YSLEER. In DNA form, the CDR3 reads TGCGCCAGCAGCCAGGGACAAAACTATGGCTACACCTTC. Translated, it gives CASSQGQNYGYTF.

This chain connects TRBV7-2 to TRBJ2-7; weak D call: TRBD1 (5 bases). Trimming shortened V by 2 bases and J by 2 bases, and 13 bases separated the two germline ends. The length of the CDR3 is 15 residues. Germline assignment: CDR1 SGHTA and CDR2 FQGNSA. CDR3 bases: TGTGCCAGCAGCTTATTACCCGACAGAACCTACGAGCAGTACTTC. Translated, it gives CASSLLPDRTYEQYF.

This clone was found a few times. Here the CDR3 DNA reads TGTGCCAGCAGCTTAGAGGGCCAGGGTGACGGTGAGCAGTTCTTC. Translated: CASSLEGQGDGEQFF. The chain uses TRBV13 and TRBJ2-1; D is perhaps TRBD1 (5 bases). The ends were cut back, 1 base at V and 9 bases at J, with 16 bases in the middle. This CDR3 region has 15 residues. Germline loops: CDR1 PRHDT, CDR2 FYEKMQ (reference sequence).

The V call is TRBV12-5, the J call TRBJ1-1; 8 positions agree with TRBD1. Trimming removed 1 base from V and 11 bases from J; junction bases left unmatched: 3. The CDR3 loop spans 12 amino acids. The germline gives CDR1 LGHNT, CDR2 FRNRAP. The CDR3 loop is CASGLGTGIAFF. As DNA, the CDR3 is TGTGCTAGTGGTTTGGGGACAGGGATTGCTTTCTTT. Full variable domain (remainder filled in from reference TRBV12-5 and TRBJ1-1): DARVTQTPRHKVTEMGQEVTMRCQPILGHNTVFWYRQTMMQGLELLAYFRNRAPLDDSGMPKDRFSAEMPDATLATLKIQPSEPRDSAVYFCASGLGTGIAFFGQGTRLTVV.

The chain uses TRBV11-3 and TRBJ1-1; D not certain. The germline V and J ends were trimmed by 2 bases and 1 base, with 5 bases remaining between them. In germline, CDR1 is SGHNT, CDR2 YENEEA. This CDR3 has 13 residues. The CDR3 bases are TGTGCCAGCAGCTTACAGGAGAACACTGAAGCTTTCTTT. It translates to CASSLQENTEAFF. Filled out from reference TRBV11-3 and TRBJ1-1, the complete variable domain reads EAGVVQSPRYKIIEKKQPVAFWCNPISGHNTLYWYLQNLGQGPELLIRYENEEAVDDSQLPKDRFSAERLKGVDSTLKIQPAELGDSAVYLCASSLQENTEAFFGQGTRLTVV.

Only one count was recorded for this clone. The chain is built from TRBV5-6 and TRBJ1-1, with D uncertain. Germline V gives CDR1 SGHDT, CDR2 YYEEEE. The CDR3 totals 14 residues. V was cut by 0 bases and J by 1 base, with 7 bases left in between. CDR3 protein: CASSLVHRNTEAFF. The CDR3 nucleotides read TGTGCCAGCAGCTTGGTGCACAGGAACACTGAAGCTTTCTTT.

The J gene is TRBJ1-2, the V gene TRBV5-6, with no clear D. Trimming removed 4 bases from V and 1 base from J, with 11 bases in between. This CDR3 has 14 amino acids. CDR1 and CDR2 (germline): SGHDT, YYEEEE. The CDR3 protein is CASSLYQVNYGYTF. As DNA, the CDR3 is TGTGCCAGCAGCCTCTATCAGGTTAACTATGGCTACACCTTC.

The rearrangement joins TRBV19 to TRBJ1-1; 8 nucleotides match TRBD1. Losses at the gene ends were 7 bases for V and 1 base for J; bases not matched to a gene: 2. The length of the CDR3 is 13 residues. Germline-derived CDR1 and CDR2 are LNHDA and SQIVND (reference sequence). The CDR3 bases are TGTGCCAGTAATGACAGGGGGAACACTGAAGCTTTCTTT. Amino acids: CASNDRGNTEAFF. Together with reference TRBV19 and TRBJ1-1, the CDR3 gives the full variable domain: DGGITQSPKYLFRKEGQNVTLSCEQNLNHDAMYWYRQDPGQGLRLIYYSQIVNDFQKGDIAEGYSVSREKKESFPLTVTSAQKNPTAFYLCASNDRGNTEAFFGQGTRLTVV.

This sequence joins TRBV7-2 and TRBJ1-3; D might be TRBD1 (5 bases). CDR1 is SGHTA, CDR2 FQGNSA, per germline. V was cut by 3 bases and J by 7 bases, with 7 bases left in between. This CDR3 is 12 amino acids long. The CDR3 region is CASSFGGNTIYF. CDR3 nucleotides: TGTGCCAGCAGCTTTGGGGGGAACACCATATATTTT.

The V call is TRBV7-3, the J call TRBJ2-7; 8 bases match TRBD1. V was clipped by 4 bases and J by 9 bases; unmatched bases: 8. The germline V gene encodes CDR1 SGHTA and CDR2 FQGTGA. The CDR3 length is 13 residues. Written as DNA, the CDR3 is TGTGCCAGCAGCTCGACAGGGGCCGCCGCGCAGTACTTC. Its protein product is CASSSTGAAAQYF.

The chain is built from TRBV2 and TRBJ2-2, with TRBD2 identical over 8 bases. The CDR3 covers 15 residues. The germline gives CDR1 SNHLY, CDR2 FYNNEI. J lost 3 bases, V lost 6 bases, and 6 bases had no gene match. For the CDR3, the DNA is TGTGCCAGCAGGCCGGGAGGGCGGGACACCGGGGAGCTGTTTTTT. This codes for CASRPGGRDTGELFF.

The V gene is TRBV10-3, the J gene TRBJ1-6; 8 bases agree with TRBD1. The germline CDR1 and CDR2 sequences are ENHRY and SYGVKD. V was pared by 2 bases and J by 12 bases, with 6 bases of the junction left unmatched. CDR3 length: 14 amino acids. CDR3 sequence: CAISENRQGQPLHF. The CDR3 coding sequence is TGTGCCATCAGTGAGAACCGACAGGGGCAACCCCTCCACTTT.

A single count supports this clone. V usage is TRBV7-2 and J usage is TRBJ1-2; tentatively, D is TRBD1 (5 bases). V was cut by 5 bases and J by 4 bases, with 11 bases left in between. This CDR3 region has 13 residues. The germline gives CDR1 SGHTA, CDR2 FQGNSA. CDR3 sequence: CASSVQVLYGYTF. CDR3 bases: TGTGCCAGCAGCGTACAGGTCCTCTATGGCTACACCTTC. The whole variable domain, remainder taken from reference TRBV7-2 and TRBJ1-2, is GAGVSQSPSNKVTEKGKDVELRCDPISGHTALYWYRQSLGQGLEFLIYFQGNSAPDKSGLPSDRFSAERTGGSVSTLTIQRTQQEDSAVYLCASSVQVLYGYTFGSGTRLTVV.

This rearrangement joins TRBV7-9 to TRBJ2-2; D may be TRBD2 (6 bases). This CDR3 contains 13 residues. The germline CDR1 and CDR2 sequences are SEHNR and FQNEAQ (reference sequence). V lost 4 bases and J lost 8, with 11 bases in between. The CDR3: CASSSGLQGELFF. The DNA of the CDR3 is TGTGCCAGCAGCTCGGGACTTCAAGGGGAGCTGTTTTTT.

The chain couples TRBV4-3 to TRBJ2-7; 7 nucleotides align to TRBD1. The ends lost 3 bases at V and 3 bases at J; junction bases unmatched: 8. CDR3 length: 15 amino acids. From germline, CDR1 is LGHNA and CDR2 YSLEER. In nucleotides, the CDR3 is TGCGCCAGCAGCCAGGAACAGGGGACCGGCTACGAGCAGTACTTC. Translated, it gives CASSQEQGTGYEQYF.

J is TRBJ1-2 and V is TRBV5-4, with D possibly matching TRBD1 (5 bases). Per the germline V gene, CDR1 is SGHNT and CDR2 is YYREEE (reference sequence). This CDR3 comprises 15 residues. Trimming removed 0 bases from V and 4 bases from J, with 13 bases in between. In DNA, the CDR3 is TGTGCCAGCAGCTTGGGTGAGGGACTCGGCTATGGCTACACCTTC. It yields the protein CASSLGEGLGYGYTF.